Each of the 16 T cell receptor beta chains below was sequenced from the same sample in a study of cytomegalovirus exposure and HLA in healthy donors. The PCR ran on 60 Vbeta and 13 Jbeta primers. Method: immunoSEQ multiplex PCR; TCRdb's copy keeps in-frame clones and lacks some. This table holds 50,000 to 70,000 clones. The specimen sequenced was PBMCs. The source is a male donor in good health and CMV-seronegative.

The chain carries TRBV5-1 and TRBJ2-5; D call uncertain. V lost 0 bases and J 1 base, leaving 10 bases between the germline ends. Germline V gene lookup returns CDR1 SGHRS and CDR2 YFSETQ. The CDR3 has 15 amino acids. CDR3 in amino acids: CASSLGSGGQETQYF. CDR3 in DNA: TGCGCCAGCAGCTTGGGGTCCGGCGGCCAAGAGACCCAGTACTTC.

The V and J genes are TRBV7-6 and TRBJ2-5; 7 bases line up with TRBD2. Germline V gene sequence: CDR1 SGHVS, CDR2 FNYEAQ. This CDR3 is 17 amino acids long. V shed 6 bases and J 2 bases; nucleotides not matched to a gene: 15. CDR3 DNA sequence: TGTGCCAGCAGTTTTCCTAGGGGAGGGGACGCTCAAGAGACCCAGTACTTC. Protein product: CASSFPRGGDAQETQYF.

The genes are TRBV5-6 and TRBJ1-4, with D possibly being TRBD1 (5 bases). The CDR3 is made up of 13 amino acids. In germline, CDR1 is SGHDT, CDR2 YYEEEE. Trimming pared 1 base from V and 7 bases from J, leaving 8 bases between. DNA for the CDR3: TGTGCCAGCAGCTTGTACGGGGGTGAAAAACTGTTTTTT. Its protein is CASSLYGGEKLFF.

Details on this clone: The junction and the germline gene differ at one end; a read error may be behind it. The genes are TRBV18 and TRBJ1-5, with 10 bases matching TRBD1. Germline V CDR1 and CDR2: KGHSH, LQKENI. The CDR3 runs 16 residues. CDR3 sequence (DNA): TGTGCCAGCGCACCAATGGGGACAGGGGCCGATCAGCCCCAGCATTTT. Translated, it gives CASAPMGTGADQPQHF.

J is TRBJ2-4 and V is TRBV5-1; the match to TRBD1 covers 7 bases. Germline CDR1 is SGHRS and CDR2 is YFSETQ. After removal of 2 bases from V and 7 bases from J, the junction contained 3 bases not matched to a gene. CDR3 length: 13 residues. The CDR3 region is CASSFQGVNIQYF. CDR3 coding DNA: TGCGCCAGCAGCTTTCAGGGGGTGAACATTCAGTACTTC.

The chain links TRBV29-1 to TRBJ1-1, with TRBD1 as a possible D gene (5 bases). V gave up 4 bases and J gave up 5 bases, with 11 bases separating them. Per the germline V gene, CDR1 is SQVTM and CDR2 is ANQGSEA. The CDR3 contains 12 residues. The CDR3 DNA reads as TGCAGCGTTGGGGGCCCTCAGACTGAAGCTTTCTTT. Translating gives CSVGGPQTEAFF.

The V gene is TRBV27, the J gene TRBJ2-3; a possible D gene is TRBD2 (6 bases). The germline V gene has CDR1 MNHEY and CDR2 SMNVEV (reference sequence). Between the trimmed V and J ends, which lost 3 bases and 4 bases, there was a span of 11 bases. This CDR3 is 14 amino acids long. CDR3 in amino acids: CASSLRGTSDTQYF. The CDR3 bases are TGTGCCAGCAGTTTGCGCGGGACCTCAGATACGCAGTATTTT.

The chain combines TRBV6-5 with TRBJ1-5, with D tentatively TRBD1 (5 bases). Trimming removed 4 bases at V and 4 bases at J, with 8 bases between. CDR1 is MNHEY, CDR2 SVGAGI, per germline. This CDR3 region has 13 residues. CDR3 DNA sequence: TGTGCCAGCAGTTCGGGGGTGAATCAGCCCCAGCATTTT. This codes for CASSSGVNQPQHF.

The DNA for the CDR3 is TGTGCCATCAGTGAGTCAAGGGGCAGGAGCGCCTACGAGCAGTACTTC. The encoded protein is CAISESRGRSAYEQYF. The chain links TRBV10-3 to TRBJ2-7, with D possibly being TRBD1 (5 bases). The V gene's germline CDR1 is ENHRY and CDR2 SYGVKD. Trimming left V 0 bases short and J 2 bases short, with 14 bases between. The CDR3 is 16 amino acids.

The CDR3 DNA reads as TGTGCCAGCAGCCGCGGGGGGGTAAGAGACGAGCAGTACTTC. Protein product: CASSRGGVRDEQYF. The V call is TRBV28, the J call TRBJ2-7; the match to TRBD2 covers 9 bases. The germline V gene encodes CDR1 MDHEN and CDR2 SYDVKM. The CDR3 sequence is 14 residues long. The ends lost 6 bases at V and 5 bases at J; junction bases unmatched: 8.

The chain carries TRBV7-9 and TRBJ2-7; 10 bases agree with TRBD1. The trim removed 3 bases at V and 9 bases at J, leaving 20 bases unmatched. The CDR3 spans 18 residues. Germline V gene data show CDR1 as SEHNR and CDR2 as FQNEAQ (reference sequence). This chain's CDR3 is CASSFTMAPRDRGSGQYF. The CDR3 DNA is TGTGCCAGCAGCTTCACTATGGCCCCGCGGGACAGGGGCTCCGGGCAGTACTTC.

The chain employs TRBV19 and TRBJ1-2; D possibly corresponds to TRBD1 (6 bases). V lost 3 bases, J lost 7 bases, and 18 bases lay in between. Germline assignment: CDR1 LNHDA and CDR2 SQIVND (reference sequence). This CDR3 has 15 amino acids. The CDR3 reads CASSISRRGASGYTF. The CDR3 DNA sequence: TGTGCCAGTAGTATTAGCCGCCGGGGGGCAAGTGGCTACACCTTC. Full variable domain (remainder filled in from reference TRBV19 and TRBJ1-2): DGGITQSPKYLFRKEGQNVTLSCEQNLNHDAMYWYRQDPGQGLRLIYYSQIVNDFQKGDIAEGYSVSREKKESFPLTVTSAQKNPTAFYLCASSISRRGASGYTFGSGTRLTVV.

This chain uses TRBV18 with TRBJ1-2; the match to TRBD1 covers 8 bases. V was clipped by 3 bases and J by 4 bases; unmatched bases: 7. CDR1 and CDR2 from the germline V gene are KGHSH and LQKENI. The CDR3 is 15 amino acids. In nucleotides, the CDR3 is TGTGCCAGCTCACCGGACAGGGCTTCCGCCTATGGCTACACCTTC. It specifies CASSPDRASAYGYTF.

This chain uses TRBV30 with TRBJ1-1; perhaps TRBD1 as D (5 bases). Germline CDR1 is GTSNPN and CDR2 is SVGIG (reference sequence). This CDR3 is built from 11 residues. Trimming took off 4 bases at V and 7 bases at J, with 10 bases between the two ends. The CDR3 nucleotides are TGTGCCTGGACTTTACAGGTTGAAGCTTTCTTT. It codes for CAWTLQVEAFF.

Here the CDR3 DNA reads TGTGCCATCAGTGAGTCCCCCCCTTGGGGTAGCGGGGCTACCTACGAGCAGTACTTC. It codes for CAISESPPWGSGATYEQYF. The chain combines TRBV10-3 with TRBJ2-7; the match to TRBD2 covers 8 bases. V dropped 0 bases and J dropped 2; count of bases not matched to a gene: 15. This CDR3 has 19 residues. Germline V gene data show CDR1 as ENHRY and CDR2 as SYGVKD.

The CDR3 loop reads CASIGTGQSAYEQYF. Here the CDR3 DNA reads TGTGCCAGCATAGGGACGGGACAGAGCGCCTACGAGCAGTACTTC. This chain joins TRBV28 and TRBJ2-5; 7 bases are shared with TRBD1. TRBJ2-7 explains the end of the DNA better; the J call may be wrong. Germline V gene lookup returns CDR1 MDHEN and CDR2 SYDVKM. This CDR3 spans 15 amino acids.